This TCR beta chain was profiled in a study of T cells in Graves' hyperthyroidism and ophthalmopathy. Study-level points and caveats: Blood shared most expanded thyroid clonotypes above 0.001.

Of note for this clonotype: Its antigen is undetermined.

Amplified TCR beta CDR3 regions derived from RNA transcripts. When the TCR CDR3 underwent first-round RT-PCR, the HTBI primer set was used. TCRdb passed the multiplex PCR reads through MiXCR, listing each CDR3 protein once. The table has around 190,000 distinct CDR3 sequences, less than 20% seen once. Not enrolled were patients with uncontrolled infection, other autoimmune disease, pregnancy or lactation. Each 10 ml fresh peripheral blood draw supplied the PBMCs. The V gene's germline CDR1 is KGHSH and CDR2 LQKENI. The CDR3 runs to 15 residues. The germline V and J ends were trimmed by 3 bases and 5 bases, with 16 bases remaining between them.

Sequences were obtained from blood. The receptor was isolated from a woman aged 45-60 years with Graves' hyperthyroidism. The chain couples TRBV18 to TRBJ2-5, with unresolved D. CDR3 sequence (DNA): TGTGCCAGCTCACCCTTGCAGGATAGGATTGAGACCCAGTACTTC. Its translation: CASSPLQDRIETQYF.